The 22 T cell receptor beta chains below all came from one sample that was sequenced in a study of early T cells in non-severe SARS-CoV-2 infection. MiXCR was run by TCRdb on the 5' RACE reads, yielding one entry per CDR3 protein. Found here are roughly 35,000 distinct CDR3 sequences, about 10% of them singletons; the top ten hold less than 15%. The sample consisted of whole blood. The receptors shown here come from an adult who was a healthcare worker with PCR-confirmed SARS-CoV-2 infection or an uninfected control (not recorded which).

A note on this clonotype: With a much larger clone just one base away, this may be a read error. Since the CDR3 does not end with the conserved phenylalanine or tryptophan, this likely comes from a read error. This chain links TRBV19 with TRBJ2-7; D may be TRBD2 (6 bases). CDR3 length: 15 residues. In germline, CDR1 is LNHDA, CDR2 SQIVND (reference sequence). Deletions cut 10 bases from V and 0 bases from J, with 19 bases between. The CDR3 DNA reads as TGTGCCACCTCGGATAGCCCCGGGAGCTCCTACGAGCAGTACTCC. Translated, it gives CATSDSPGSSYEQYS.

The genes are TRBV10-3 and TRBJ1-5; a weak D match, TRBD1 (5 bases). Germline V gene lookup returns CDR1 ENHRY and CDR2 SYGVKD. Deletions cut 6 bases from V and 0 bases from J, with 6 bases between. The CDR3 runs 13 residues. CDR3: CAIRGLSNQPQHF. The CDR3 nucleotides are TGTGCCATCAGGGGACTTAGCAATCAGCCCCAGCATTTT.

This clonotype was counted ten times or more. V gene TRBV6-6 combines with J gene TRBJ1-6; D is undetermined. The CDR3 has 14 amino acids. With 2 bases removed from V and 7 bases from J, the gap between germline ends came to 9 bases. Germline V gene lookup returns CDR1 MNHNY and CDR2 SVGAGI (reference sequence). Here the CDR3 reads CASSYVERNSPLHF. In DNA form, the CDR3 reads TGTGCCAGCAGTTACGTTGAAAGAAATTCACCCCTCCACTTT.

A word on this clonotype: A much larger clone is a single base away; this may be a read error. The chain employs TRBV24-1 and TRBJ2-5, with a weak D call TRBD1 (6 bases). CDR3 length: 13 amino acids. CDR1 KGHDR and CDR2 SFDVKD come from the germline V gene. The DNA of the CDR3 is TGTGCCACCAGCCTGGGGGCTACAGAGACCCATTACTTC. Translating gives CATSLGATETHYF.

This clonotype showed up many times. The CDR3 sequence: CASSFTYEQYF. The CDR3 DNA follows: TGTGCCAGCAGCTTTACGTACGAGCAGTACTTC. The chain couples TRBV11-2 to TRBJ2-7; D remains ambiguous. V was cut by 3 bases and J by 4 bases, with 4 bases left in between. The CDR3 is 11 amino acids. Germline values: CDR1 SGHAT, CDR2 FQNNGV.

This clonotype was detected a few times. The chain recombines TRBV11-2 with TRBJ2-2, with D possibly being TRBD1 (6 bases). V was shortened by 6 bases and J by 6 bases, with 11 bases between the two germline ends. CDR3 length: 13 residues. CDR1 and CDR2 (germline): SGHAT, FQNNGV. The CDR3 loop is CASRLEGAGELFF. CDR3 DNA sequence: TGTGCCAGCAGGCTAGAGGGGGCCGGGGAGCTGTTTTTT.

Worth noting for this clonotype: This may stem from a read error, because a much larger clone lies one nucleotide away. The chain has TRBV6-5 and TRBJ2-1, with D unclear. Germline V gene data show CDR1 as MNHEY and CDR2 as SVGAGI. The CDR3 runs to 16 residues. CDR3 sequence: CAGSYSIGVTTNEQFF. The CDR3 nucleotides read TGTGCCGGCAGTTACTCGATAGGTGTTACCACCAATGAGCAGTTCTTC.

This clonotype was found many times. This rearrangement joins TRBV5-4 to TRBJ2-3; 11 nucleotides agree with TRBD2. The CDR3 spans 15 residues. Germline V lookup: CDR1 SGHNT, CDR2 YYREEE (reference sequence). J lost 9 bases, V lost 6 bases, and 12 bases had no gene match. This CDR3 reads CASNRGASGGRTQYF. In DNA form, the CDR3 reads TGTGCCAGCAACCGAGGAGCTAGCGGGGGGAGGACGCAGTATTTT.

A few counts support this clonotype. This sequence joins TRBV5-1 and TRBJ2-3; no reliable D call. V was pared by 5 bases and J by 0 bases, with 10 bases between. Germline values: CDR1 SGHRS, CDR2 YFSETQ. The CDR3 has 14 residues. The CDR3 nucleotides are TGCGCCAGCAGTATGGAAAAGAGCACAGATACGCAGTATTTT. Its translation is CASSMEKSTDTQYF.

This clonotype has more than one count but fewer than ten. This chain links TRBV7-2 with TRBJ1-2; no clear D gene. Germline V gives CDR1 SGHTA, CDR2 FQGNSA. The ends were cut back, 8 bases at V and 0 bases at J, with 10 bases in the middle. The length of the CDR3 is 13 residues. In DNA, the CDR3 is TGTGCCAGCGCCGACGGCGCTAACTATGGCTACACCTTC. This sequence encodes CASADGANYGYTF.

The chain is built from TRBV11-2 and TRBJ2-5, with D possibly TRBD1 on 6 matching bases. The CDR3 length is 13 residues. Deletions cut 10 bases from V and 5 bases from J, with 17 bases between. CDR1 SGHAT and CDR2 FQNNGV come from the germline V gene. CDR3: CATGQWLSETQYF. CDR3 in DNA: TGTGCCACCGGACAGTGGTTATCGGAGACCCAGTACTTC.

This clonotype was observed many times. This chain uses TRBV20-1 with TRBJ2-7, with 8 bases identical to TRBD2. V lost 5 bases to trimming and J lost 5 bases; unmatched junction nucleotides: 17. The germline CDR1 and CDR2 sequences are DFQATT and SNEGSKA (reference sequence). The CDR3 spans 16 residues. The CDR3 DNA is TGCAGTGCTCCGCCCGCAGGACTAGCTCTTGTCGACGAGCAGTACTTC. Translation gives CSAPPAGLALVDEQYF.

This CDR3 reads CAWKAGNQPQHF. The CDR3 bases are TGTGCCTGGAAGGCTGGGAATCAGCCCCAGCATTTT. V gene TRBV30 combines with J gene TRBJ1-5, with unresolved D. The V end was cut by 4 bases, the J end by 4 bases, with 8 bases between. The germline gives CDR1 GTSNPN, CDR2 SVGIG (reference sequence). The CDR3 contains 12 residues.

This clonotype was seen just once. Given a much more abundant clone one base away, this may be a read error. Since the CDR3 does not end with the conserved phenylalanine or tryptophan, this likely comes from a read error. CDR3 in DNA: TGTGCCAGCAGCTTTAGAGTCGAGGGTTCCGAGCAGTACTTA. It translates to CASSFRVEGSEQYL. V is TRBV11-2 and J is TRBJ2-7; D may be TRBD2 (5 bases). CDR1 and CDR2 from the germline V gene are SGHAT and FQNNGV. The CDR3 covers 14 residues. With 3 bases removed from V and 6 bases from J, the gap between germline ends came to 15 bases.

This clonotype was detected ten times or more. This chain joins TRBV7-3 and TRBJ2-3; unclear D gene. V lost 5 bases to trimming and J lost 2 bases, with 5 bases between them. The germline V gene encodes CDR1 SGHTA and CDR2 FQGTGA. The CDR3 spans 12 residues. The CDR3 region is CASSRSTDTQYF. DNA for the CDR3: TGTGCCAGCAGCCGTTCCACAGATACGCAGTATTTT.

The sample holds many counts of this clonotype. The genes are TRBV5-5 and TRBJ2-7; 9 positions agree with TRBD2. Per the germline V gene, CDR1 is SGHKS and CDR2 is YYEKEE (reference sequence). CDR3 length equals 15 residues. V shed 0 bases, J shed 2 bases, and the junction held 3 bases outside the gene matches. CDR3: CASSLDAGGAYEQYF. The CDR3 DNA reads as TGTGCCAGCAGCTTGGATGCGGGGGGGGCCTACGAGCAGTACTTC.

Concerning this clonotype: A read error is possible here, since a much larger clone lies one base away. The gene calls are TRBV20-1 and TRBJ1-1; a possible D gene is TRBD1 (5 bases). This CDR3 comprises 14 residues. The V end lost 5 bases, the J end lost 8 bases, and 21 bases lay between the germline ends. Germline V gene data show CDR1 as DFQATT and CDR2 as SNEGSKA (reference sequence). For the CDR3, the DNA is TGCAGTGCTGGAAAGGGGCAGGCCTATGCAGAAGCTTTCTTT. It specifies CSAGKGQAYAEAFF.

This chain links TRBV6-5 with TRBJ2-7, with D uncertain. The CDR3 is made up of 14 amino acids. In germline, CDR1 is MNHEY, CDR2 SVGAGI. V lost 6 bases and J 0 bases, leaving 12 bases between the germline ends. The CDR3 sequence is CASRTDWASYEQYF. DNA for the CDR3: TGTGCCAGCAGAACCGACTGGGCCTCCTACGAGCAGTACTTC.

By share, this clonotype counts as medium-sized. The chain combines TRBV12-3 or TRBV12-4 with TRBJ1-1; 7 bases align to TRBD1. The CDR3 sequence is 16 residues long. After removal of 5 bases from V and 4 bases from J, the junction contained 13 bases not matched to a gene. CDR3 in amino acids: CASSPTPGQKGTEAFF. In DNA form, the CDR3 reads TGTGCCAGCAGTCCCACACCGGGACAGAAAGGCACTGAAGCTTTCTTT.

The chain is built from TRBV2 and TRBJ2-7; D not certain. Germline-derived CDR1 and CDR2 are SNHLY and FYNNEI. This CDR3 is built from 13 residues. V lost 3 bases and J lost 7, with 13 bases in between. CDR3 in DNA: TGTGCCAGCAGTGACTTTCGGGCATGGGAGCAGTACTTC. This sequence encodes CASSDFRAWEQYF.

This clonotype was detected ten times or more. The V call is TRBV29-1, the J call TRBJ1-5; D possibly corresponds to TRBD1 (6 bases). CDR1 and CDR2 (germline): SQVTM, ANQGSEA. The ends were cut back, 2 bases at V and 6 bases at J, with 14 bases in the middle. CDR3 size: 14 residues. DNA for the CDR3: TGCAGCGTTGAATTCGGGGGGCGGACTCAGCCCCAGCATTTT. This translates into CSVEFGGRTQPQHF.

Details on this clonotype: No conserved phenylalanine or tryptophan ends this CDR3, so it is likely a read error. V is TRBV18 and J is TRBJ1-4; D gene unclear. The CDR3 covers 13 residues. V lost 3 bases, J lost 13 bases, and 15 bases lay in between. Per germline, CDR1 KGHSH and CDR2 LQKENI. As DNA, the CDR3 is TGTGCCAGCTCACCGTCACCGTCCCCCGGACTGTTTTCT. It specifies CASSPSPSPGLFS.